Listed below are T cell receptor beta chains from one sample, sequenced in a study of cytomegalovirus exposure and HLA in healthy donors. Method: immunoSEQ multiplex PCR; TCRdb's copy keeps in-frame clones and lacks some. Of more than 95,000 clones detected, more than 9% appear once; the ten largest clones hold 4% to 5%. Sequencing input: PBMCs. The receptors were gathered from a woman aged 18-30 years in good health and CMV-seropositive. Both conserved end residues are part of each CDR3. The order of the fields is V gene, D gene, J gene, clone size, CDR3 DNA, CDR3 protein. D genes are given only for firm matches. The size of a clone is reported for some rows only, either as once, few or many, or as a class for expanded clones.

V: TRBV7-3
D: .
J: TRBJ2-7
size: few
DNA: TGTGCCAGCAGCCCTCGACAGGCTCCCTCGGACGAGCAGTACTTC
CDR3: CASSPRQAPSDEQYF

V: TRBV5-6
D: .
J: TRBJ2-2
size: few
DNA: TGTGCCAGCAGCTTGTCCTCCGGGGAGCTGTTTTTT
CDR3: CASSLSSGELFF

V: TRBV4-1
D: .
J: TRBJ2-6
size: few
DNA: TGCGCCAGCAGCCAACCGACTTCTGGGGCCAACGTCCTGACTTTC
CDR3: CASSQPTSGANVLTF

V: TRBV2
D: .
J: TRBJ2-2
size: .
DNA: TGTGCCAGCACTGAGGGGCGCGTAGGCACCGGGGAGCTGTTTTTT
CDR3: CASTEGRVGTGELFF

V: TRBV6-1
D: .
J: TRBJ1-1
size: few
DNA: TGTGCCAGCAGACGAGAACCGAACACTGAAGCTTTCTTT
CDR3: CASRREPNTEAFF

V: TRBV6-1
D: .
J: TRBJ1-2
size: .
DNA: TGTGCCAGCACCATGGTCGTGGGGGGGGACTATGGCTACACCTTC
CDR3: CASTMVVGGDYGYTF

V: TRBV2
D: .
J: TRBJ1-5
size: few
DNA: TGTGCCAGCAGTGATGTTCAGGCGGGCAAAGGGCCCCAGCATTTT
CDR3: CASSDVQAGKGPQHF

V: TRBV6-6
D: .
J: TRBJ1-5
size: .
DNA: TGTGCCAGCGGTTCGGGTAGCAATCAGCCCCAGCATTTT
CDR3: CASGSGSNQPQHF

V: TRBV5-1
D: TRBD2
J: TRBJ2-1
size: few
DNA: TGCGCCAGCAGCTCCATCATCGGCGGGAGGGCTAATGAGCAGTTCTTC
CDR3: CASSSIIGGRANEQFF

V: TRBV27
D: .
J: TRBJ1-1
size: few
DNA: TGTGCCAGCAGGTCGAGACAGTTTAACACTGAAGCTTTCTTT
CDR3: CASRSRQFNTEAFF

V: TRBV28
D: .
J: TRBJ1-1
size: .
DNA: TGTGCCAGCAGGGTATCGGACAGAGGATTGAACACTGAAGCTTTCTTT
CDR3: CASRVSDRGLNTEAFF

V: TRBV5-1
D: TRBD1
J: TRBJ1-2
size: few
DNA: TGCGCCAGCAGCTTGGGCCCACCGGGACAGTCTGACTATGGCTACACCTTC
CDR3: CASSLGPPGQSDYGYTF

V: TRBV30
D: .
J: TRBJ1-2
size: few
DNA: TGTGCCTGGAGTCGCGGCAGCAATGGCTACACCTTC
CDR3: CAWSRGSNGYTF

V: TRBV11-3
D: .
J: TRBJ2-2
size: few
DNA: TGTGCCAGCAGCTTGTCTGTGGGAGGGAACACCGGGGAGCTGTTTTTT
CDR3: CASSLSVGGNTGELFF

V: TRBV5-1
D: .
J: TRBJ1-1
size: few
DNA: TGCGCCAGCAGCTTGAAGTCCGGGACATATGGTCCCACTGAAGCTTTCTTT
CDR3: CASSLKSGTYGPTEAFF

V: TRBV7-8
D: .
J: TRBJ2-1
size: .
DNA: TGTGCCAGCAGCTTCCTGCCGCGGGGTAATGAGCAGTTCTTC
CDR3: CASSFLPRGNEQFF

V: TRBV10-2
D: TRBD1
J: TRBJ1-2
size: .
DNA: TGCGCCAGCAGTCAGGTGCAGGGGGCCCGGGGCTACACCTTC
CDR3: CASSQVQGARGYTF

V: TRBV30
D: .
J: TRBJ1-3
size: .
DNA: TGTGCCTGGACTATAGATGGAAACACCATATATTTT
CDR3: CAWTIDGNTIYF

V: TRBV18
D: TRBD1
J: TRBJ2-5
size: .
DNA: TGTGCCAGCTCACCCCCCGACAGGGTTCGAGAGACCCAGTACTTC
CDR3: CASSPPDRVRETQYF

V: TRBV7-6
D: .
J: TRBJ2-1
size: few
DNA: TGTGCCAGCAGCCCAGGGAATGAGCAGTTCTTC
CDR3: CASSPGNEQFF

V: TRBV30
D: TRBD2
J: TRBJ2-1
size: .
DNA: TGTGCCTGGAGTTTGGGCGGGAGTCATGAGCAGTTCTTC
CDR3: CAWSLGGSHEQFF

V: TRBV28
D: TRBD2
J: TRBJ2-7
size: .
DNA: TGTGCCAGCTGCCTAGCGGGAGGGCGTGAGCAGTACTTC
CDR3: CASCLAGGREQYF

V: TRBV2
D: TRBD1
J: TRBJ1-5
size: .
DNA: TGTGCCAGCAGAAGGGGACAGGGGCTCTATAGCAATCAGCCCCAGCATTTT
CDR3: CASRRGQGLYSNQPQHF

V: TRBV5-1
D: TRBD2
J: TRBJ2-5
size: .
DNA: TGCGCCAGCAGCGCGGTCCCCGGGGGGAGTGGAGAGACCCAGTACTTC
CDR3: CASSAVPGGSGETQYF

V: TRBV29-1
D: TRBD2
J: TRBJ2-1
size: few
DNA: TGCACCTTCCGAGGGGGTAGCGGGAGCGCCTACAATGAGCAGTTCTTC
CDR3: CTFRGGSGSAYNEQFF

V: TRBV6-5
D: .
J: TRBJ1-1
size: .
DNA: TGTGCCAGCAGTTACTCCGGGGGAACTGAAGCTTTCTTT
CDR3: CASSYSGGTEAFF

V: TRBV30
D: .
J: TRBJ2-2
size: few
DNA: TGTGCCTGGAGTGTACAGTCTAGCCTAAACACCGGGGAGCTGTTTTTT
CDR3: CAWSVQSSLNTGELFF

V: TRBV4-2
D: .
J: TRBJ2-1
size: once
DNA: TGTGCCAGCAGCCAAGAACCCCTAGACTCCTACAATGAGCAGTTCTTC
CDR3: CASSQEPLDSYNEQFF

V: TRBV6-1
D: .
J: TRBJ1-2
size: few
DNA: TGTGCCAGCAGTGCCGGGACACTTGATTATGGCTACACCTTC
CDR3: CASSAGTLDYGYTF

V: TRBV5-6
D: TRBD1
J: TRBJ1-4
size: .
DNA: TGTGCCAGCAGCTTATTCGGGGACAGTGAAAAACTGTTTTTT
CDR3: CASSLFGDSEKLFF

V: TRBV10-1
D: TRBD2
J: TRBJ2-2
size: few
DNA: TGCGCCAGCGGGAAAGGACTAGCGGGGGGCACCGGGGAGCTGTTTTTT
CDR3: CASGKGLAGGTGELFF

V: TRBV5-1
D: TRBD2
J: TRBJ2-5
size: .
DNA: TGCGCCAGCAGCTTGGGTCTAGCGGGAGGGCCTGAAGAGACCCAGTACTTC
CDR3: CASSLGLAGGPEETQYF

V: TRBV6-1
D: .
J: TRBJ2-7
size: few
DNA: TGTGCCAGCAGCCTATACGAGCAGTACTTC
CDR3: CASSLYEQYF

V: TRBV30
D: .
J: TRBJ2-5
size: few
DNA: TGTGCCTGGGGAGGGGAGACCCAGTACTTC
CDR3: CAWGGETQYF

V: TRBV19
D: TRBD1
J: TRBJ1-5
size: few
DNA: TGTGCCAGTAGTATAATCGAGGGGGCGGGCCAGCCCCAGCATTTT
CDR3: CASSIIEGAGQPQHF

V: TRBV27
D: .
J: TRBJ1-2
size: .
DNA: TGTGCCAGCAGTTTCGGGAGGGCGGGAGGCTACACCTTC
CDR3: CASSFGRAGGYTF

V: TRBV6-6
D: TRBD1
J: TRBJ1-2
size: .
DNA: TGTGCCAGCAGTCCACCCCTACTAAGGACAGGGGATGGCTACACCTTC
CDR3: CASSPPLLRTGDGYTF

V: TRBV4-1
D: .
J: TRBJ2-1
size: few
DNA: TGCGCCAGCAGCCAAGAGGGGAGACTAGGAGGTGAGCAGTTCTTC
CDR3: CASSQEGRLGGEQFF

V: TRBV9
D: TRBD2
J: TRBJ2-1
size: .
DNA: TGTGCCAGCAGCGTTTCAATAGCGGGAGGGAACACCTACAATGAGCAGTTCTTC
CDR3: CASSVSIAGGNTYNEQFF

V: TRBV11-2
D: TRBD2
J: TRBJ2-1
size: .
DNA: TGTGCCAGCCGAGCGGGGAGTTCCTACAATGAGCAGTTCTTC
CDR3: CASRAGSSYNEQFF

V: TRBV4-1
D: TRBD2
J: TRBJ2-1
size: .
DNA: TGCGCCAGCAGCCAAGTGAGCGGGGCCTACAATGAGCAGTTCTTC
CDR3: CASSQVSGAYNEQFF

V: TRBV6-6
D: .
J: TRBJ1-5
size: few
DNA: TGTGCCAGCAGCGAGGACAGAGCCAATCAGCCCCAGCATTTT
CDR3: CASSEDRANQPQHF

V: TRBV28
D: .
J: TRBJ1-2
size: .
DNA: TGTGCCAGCAGGGCGGATTCTAACTATGGCTACACCTTC
CDR3: CASRADSNYGYTF

V: TRBV5-4
D: .
J: TRBJ2-7
size: few
DNA: TGTGCCAGCACCGCCTCCGGGAATAGCGGATACGAGCAGTACTTC
CDR3: CASTASGNSGYEQYF

V: TRBV7-2
D: .
J: TRBJ2-7
size: few
DNA: TGTGCCAGCAGCCACAGGCCCGCTAGCGCCAACTACGAGCAGTACTTC
CDR3: CASSHRPASANYEQYF

V: TRBV27
D: .
J: TRBJ1-2
size: .
DNA: TGTGCCAGCAGTTTAGGGGATACAGGGTATGGCTACACCTTC
CDR3: CASSLGDTGYGYTF

V: TRBV5-1
D: TRBD2
J: TRBJ2-4
size: few
DNA: TGCGCCAGCAGCTTGGGGATCGGGCTAGCGGTAGCCAAAAACATTCAGTACTTC
CDR3: CASSLGIGLAVAKNIQYF

V: TRBV2
D: .
J: TRBJ2-1
size: once
DNA: TGTGCCAGCAGTGAATCCTACTTACGTCGGGTTGAGCAGTTCTTC
CDR3: CASSESYLRRVEQFF

V: TRBV9
D: .
J: TRBJ1-1
size: few
DNA: TGTGCCAGCAGCTCCCACATAAACACTGAAGCTTTCTTT
CDR3: CASSSHINTEAFF